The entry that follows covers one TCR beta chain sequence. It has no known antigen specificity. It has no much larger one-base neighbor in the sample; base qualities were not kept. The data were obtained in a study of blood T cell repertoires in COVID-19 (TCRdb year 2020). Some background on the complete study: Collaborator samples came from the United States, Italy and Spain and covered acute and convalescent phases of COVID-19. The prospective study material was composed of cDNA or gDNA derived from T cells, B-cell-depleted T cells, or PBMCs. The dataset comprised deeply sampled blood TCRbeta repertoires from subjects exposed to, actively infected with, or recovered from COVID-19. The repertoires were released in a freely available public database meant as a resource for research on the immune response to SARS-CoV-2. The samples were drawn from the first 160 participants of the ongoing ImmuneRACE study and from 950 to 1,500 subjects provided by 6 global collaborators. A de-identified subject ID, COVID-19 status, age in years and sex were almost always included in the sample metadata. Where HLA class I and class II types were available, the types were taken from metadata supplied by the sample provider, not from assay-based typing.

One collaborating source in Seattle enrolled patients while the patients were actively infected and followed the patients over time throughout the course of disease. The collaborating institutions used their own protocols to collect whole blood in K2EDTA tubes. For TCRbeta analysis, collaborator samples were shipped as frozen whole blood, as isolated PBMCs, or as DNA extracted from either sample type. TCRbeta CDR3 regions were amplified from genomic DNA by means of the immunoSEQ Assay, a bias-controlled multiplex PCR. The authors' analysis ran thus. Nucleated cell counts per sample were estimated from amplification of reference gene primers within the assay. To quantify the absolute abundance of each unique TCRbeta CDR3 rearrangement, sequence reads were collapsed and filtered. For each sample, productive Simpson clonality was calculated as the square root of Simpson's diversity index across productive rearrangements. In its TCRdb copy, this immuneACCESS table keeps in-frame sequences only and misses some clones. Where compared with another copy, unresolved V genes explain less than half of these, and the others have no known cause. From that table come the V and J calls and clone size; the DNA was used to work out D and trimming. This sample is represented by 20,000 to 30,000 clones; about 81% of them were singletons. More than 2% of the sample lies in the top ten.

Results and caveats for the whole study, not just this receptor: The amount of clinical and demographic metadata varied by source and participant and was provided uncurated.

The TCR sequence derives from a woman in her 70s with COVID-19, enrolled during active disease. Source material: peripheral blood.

Read as DNA, the sequence is TGTGCCAGCAGGGAAACAAAGACAGGGCGAGGAAACACCATATATTTT. Translated, it reads CASRETKTGRGNTIYF. The chain was built from TRBV6-6 and TRBJ1-3; TRBD1 fits 7 bases in the junction. The CDR3 measures 16 amino acids from cysteine to phenylalanine. The retained sequence is limited to the CDR3, 48 bases, with the frame set at the first base. Ends trimmed: V by 6 bases, J by 4 bases; bases unmatched to a gene: 12. CDR1 and CDR2, per the germline V gene (reference sequence), are MNHNY and SVGAGI.